Shown below are 12 T cell receptor beta chains from a single sample sequenced in a study of shared clonotypes between healthy human individuals. This table comes from immunoSEQ multiplex PCR, and its TCRdb copy is limited to in-frame clones, with some not included. The table has about 2.4 million clones, roughly 93% seen once. Sequencing was done on a sample of naive CD4+ T cells from PBMCs. Specified subset: CD45RA+ positively selected. The receptors were gathered from a man between 18 and 35 years old in good health. Some clones in this sample may be carry-over from other donors' samples.

This chain connects TRBV2 to TRBJ1-2; D uncertain. Germline CDR1 and CDR2: SNHLY and FYNNEI. V was trimmed by 0 bases and J by 4 bases, leaving 9 bases between them. The CDR3 extends over 14 amino acids. The CDR3 DNA reads as TGTGCCAGCAGTGAAGCGTACGGGAGCTATGGCTACACCTTC. The encoded protein is CASSEAYGSYGYTF.

The V call is TRBV28, the J call TRBJ1-5, with D perhaps matching TRBD1 (5 bases). The CDR3 is 14 amino acids. Looked up from germline, CDR1 is MDHEN and CDR2 is SYDVKM. With 7 bases removed from V and 5 bases from J, the gap between germline ends came to 15 bases. The CDR3 spells CASNSWQGHQPQHF. The CDR3 DNA sequence: TGTGCCAGCAATTCGTGGCAGGGCCATCAGCCCCAGCATTTT.

The V and J genes are TRBV9 and TRBJ2-7; 8 bases line up with TRBD1. V trimming: 4 bases; J trimming: 2 bases; junction bases outside the gene matches: 5. The germline V gene encodes CDR1 SGDLS and CDR2 YYNGEE. The CDR3 consists of 14 residues. The CDR3 protein is CASSPGTGPYEQYF. In DNA form, the CDR3 reads TGTGCCAGCAGCCCCGGGACAGGTCCCTACGAGCAGTACTTC. The full variable domain, rest sourced from reference TRBV9 and TRBJ2-7, is DSGVTQTPKHLITATGQRVTLRCSPRSGDLSVYWYQQSLDQGLQFLIQYYNGEERAKGNILERFSAQQFPDLHSELNLSSLELGDSALYFCASSPGTGPYEQYFGPGTRLTVT.

The chain is built from TRBV4-2 and TRBJ2-1, with D unclear. Trimming took 0 bases from V and 6 from J, leaving 9 bases between them. The CDR3 contains 14 residues. Germline V gene data show CDR1 as LGHNA and CDR2 as YNFKEQ. The CDR3 region has the DNA TGTGCCAGCAGCCAAGAAGGGTCTTCCAATGAGCAGTTCTTC. Translation: CASSQEGSSNEQFF.

Turning to this clone: This sample also contains other DNA sequences that code for the same CDR3. The chain joins TRBV5-6 to TRBJ2-1; D is uncertain. The germline CDR1 and CDR2 sequences are SGHDT and YYEEEE. The germline V and J ends were trimmed by 5 bases and 0 bases, with 12 bases remaining between them. The CDR3 runs to 15 residues. The CDR3 DNA reads as TGTGCCAGCAGTCCCGATAGCAGCTCCTACAATGAGCAGTTCTTC. Translating it yields CASSPDSSSYNEQFF.

CDR3 amino acids: CASSFLREPGAQYF. The CDR3 nucleotides are TGTGCCAGTAGTTTCCTCCGGGAACCCGGGGCCCAGTACTTC. V is TRBV19 and J is TRBJ2-5; possibly TRBD2 for D (5 bases). V shed 5 bases and J shed 9 bases, with 19 bases lying between them. Germline assignment: CDR1 LNHDA and CDR2 SQIVND (reference sequence). This CDR3 is built from 14 residues.

This chain connects TRBV11-2 to TRBJ1-1, with D hard to call. The CDR3 has 14 amino acids. V shed 3 bases and J shed 5 bases, with 13 bases lying between them. CDR1 and CDR2 (germline): SGHAT, FQNNGV. CDR3 nucleotides: TGTGCCAGCAGCTTTGGAGGGCGGGGTACTGAAGCTTTCTTT. The encoded protein is CASSFGGRGTEAFF. The full variable domain, completed using reference TRBV11-2 and TRBJ1-1, is EAGVAQSPRYKIIEKRQSVAFWCNPISGHATLYWYQQILGQGPKLLIQFQNNGVVDDSQLPKDRFSAERLKGVDSTLKIQPAKLEDSAVYLCASSFGGRGTEAFFGQGTRLTVV.

The gene calls are TRBV29-1 and TRBJ2-1, with TRBD2 matching over 11 bases. The CDR3 runs to 16 residues. V shed 2 bases, J shed 2 bases, and the junction held 5 bases outside the gene matches. CDR1 and CDR2 (germline): SQVTM, ANQGSEA. The CDR3 DNA is TGCAGCGTTGAATATGGGACTAGCGGAGCCTACAATGAGCAGTTCTTC. Its translation is CSVEYGTSGAYNEQFF.

Regarding this clone: This sample also contains other DNA sequences that code for the same CDR3. V and J are TRBV7-9 and TRBJ2-7, with 11 bases identical to TRBD2. Trimming took 2 bases from V and 4 from J; bases not matched to a gene: 4. Germline values: CDR1 SEHNR, CDR2 FQNEAQ (reference sequence). The CDR3 is made up of 15 amino acids. The CDR3 protein is CASSLTSGRFYEQYF. The CDR3, as DNA: TGTGCCAGCAGCTTAACTAGCGGGAGATTTTACGAGCAGTACTTC.

The V call is TRBV28, the J call TRBJ2-3; perhaps TRBD1 as D (6 bases). The CDR3 covers 15 residues. V was pared by 6 bases and J by 2 bases, with 15 bases between. Germline CDR1 MDHEN, CDR2 SYDVKM. The DNA of the CDR3 is TGTGCCAGCAGGGGTTGGTCAGGGGCCACAGATACGCAGTATTTT. It encodes CASRGWSGATDTQYF.

V and J are TRBV6-1 and TRBJ2-2; D assignment may be TRBD1 or TRBD2 (5 bases each). Trimming removed 6 bases at V and 4 bases at J, with 15 bases between. The CDR3 totals 15 residues. Germline CDR1 and CDR2: MNHNS and SASEGT. CDR3 bases: TGTGCCAGCAGCGGGGTTGACAGCCTCACCGGGGAGCTGTTTTTT. Translated, it gives CASSGVDSLTGELFF.

The gene calls are TRBV2 and TRBJ2-7; TRBD1 aligns across 7 bases. This CDR3 is 14 amino acids long. Germline assignment: CDR1 SNHLY and CDR2 FYNNEI. V shed 6 bases and J 5 bases; nucleotides not matched to a gene: 10. CDR3 in DNA: TGTGCCAGCAGGAGCATGACAGGGCCAGACGAGCAGTACTTC. This encodes CASRSMTGPDEQYF.